The 18 T cell receptor beta chains below were found in one sample sequenced in a study of OX40 agonist ivuxolimab in advanced cancers. Libraries were built with the immunoSEQ multiplex PCR assay. TCRdb obtained this table from immuneACCESS and retained in-frame rearrangements with V and J assigned. These tables miss some clones; where compared with another copy, unresolved V genes account for less than half of the shortfall, and the remainder is unexplained. The sample data list around 62,000 clones, and 75% to 80% of these were observed just once. The ten largest clonotypes hold 1.6% of the sample. The sequenced sample was CD4+ or CD8+ T cells sorted from blood, obtained in a trial of the OX40 agonist ivuxolimab. The receptors derive from an adult with an advanced solid tumor such as melanoma, head and neck, liver or kidney cancer.

V gene TRBV10-2 combines with J gene TRBJ1-2; D gene uncertain. The CDR3 spans 12 residues. Between the trimmed V and J ends, which lost 4 bases and 2 bases, there was a span of 5 bases. Germline loops: CDR1 WSHSY, CDR2 SAAADI. The CDR3 reads CASSGTNYGYTF. CDR3 sequence (DNA): TGCGCCAGCAGTGGCACCAACTATGGCTACACCTTC.

The rearrangement uses TRBV5-1 and TRBJ1-1, with a possible D match to TRBD1 (5 bases). This CDR3 contains 15 residues. Trimming removed 4 bases at V and 3 bases at J, with 16 bases between. CDR1 SGHRS and CDR2 YFSETQ come from the germline V gene. The CDR3 sequence: CASSVLGRGDTEAFF. The CDR3, as DNA: TGCGCCAGCAGCGTACTGGGCCGAGGGGACACTGAAGCTTTCTTT.

This chain connects TRBV27 to TRBJ1-2, with a possible D match to TRBD1 (5 bases). The CDR3 is made up of 14 amino acids. Trimming cost V 6 bases and J 5 bases, with 16 bases left between them. CDR1 MNHEY and CDR2 SMNVEV come from the germline V gene (reference sequence). CDR3 coding DNA: TGTGCCAGCAGCTCCCCCACCGGGGGATATGGCTACACCTTC. Amino acid sequence: CASSSPTGGYGYTF.

This sequence joins TRBV11-2 and TRBJ2-7; D is perhaps TRBD1 (5 bases). From germline, CDR1 is SGHAT and CDR2 FQNNGV. Trimming took off 0 bases at V and 2 bases at J, with 5 bases between the two ends. The CDR3 contains 13 residues. The CDR3 sequence: CASSLDRAYEQYF. The DNA of the CDR3 is TGTGCCAGCAGCTTAGACAGGGCCTACGAGCAGTACTTC.

This clone came up many times. The rearrangement joins TRBV11-2 to TRBJ1-6, with D hard to call. The CDR3 covers 13 residues. Germline V lookup: CDR1 SGHAT, CDR2 FQNNGV. V lost 2 bases, J lost 9 bases, and 8 bases lay in between. CDR3 in DNA: TGTGCCAGCAGCTTACAGGTTTTTTCACCCCTCCACTTT. Protein: CASSLQVFSPLHF.

The CDR3 DNA reads TGTGCCAGCAGCGCATCGGGACAGTCGGAGACCCAGTACTTC. Its translation: CASSASGQSETQYF. The chain couples TRBV9 to TRBJ2-5, with 7 bases that match TRBD1. V gave up 3 bases and J gave up 5 bases; unmatched junction bases: 7. This CDR3 region has 14 residues. CDR1 and CDR2 (germline): SGDLS, YYNGEE. Drawing the rest from reference TRBV9 and TRBJ2-5, the complete variable domain is DSGVTQTPKHLITATGQRVTLRCSPRSGDLSVYWYQQSLDQGLQFLIQYYNGEERAKGNILERFSAQQFPDLHSELNLSSLELGDSALYFCASSASGQSETQYFGPGTRLLVL.

The rearrangement joins TRBV5-1 to TRBJ2-3, with no clear D. Germline values: CDR1 SGHRS, CDR2 YFSETQ. This CDR3 is built from 13 residues. V shed 3 bases and J shed 6 bases, with 11 bases lying between them. CDR3 loop: CASSSDTVDTQYF. The CDR3 nucleotides read TGCGCCAGCAGCTCTGACACCGTGGATACGCAGTATTTT.

The V and J genes are TRBV6-1 and TRBJ1-5, with TRBD1 as a possible D gene (6 bases). Germline V CDR1 and CDR2: MNHNS, SASEGT. Trimming removed 2 bases at V and 5 bases at J, with 13 bases between. This CDR3 is 15 amino acids long. For the CDR3, the DNA is TGTGCCAGCAGTGAACTTGGGGGCTCGCATCAGCCCCAGCATTTT. Translated, it gives CASSELGGSHQPQHF.

V gene TRBV7-3 combines with J gene TRBJ2-7; D may be TRBD1 (6 bases). CDR3 length equals 15 residues. Germline CDR1 SGHTA, CDR2 FQGTGA. Trimming pared 3 bases from V and 2 bases from J, leaving 14 bases between. CDR3 DNA sequence: TGTGCCAGCAGCTTCTCAGGGGATACCACCTACGAGCAGTACTTC. Translated: CASSFSGDTTYEQYF. The full variable domain, rest sourced from reference TRBV7-3 and TRBJ2-7, is GAGVSQTPSNKVTEKGKYVELRCDPISGHTALYWYRQSLGQGPEFLIYFQGTGAADDSGLPNDRFFAVRPEGSVSTLKIQRTERGDSAVYLCASSFSGDTTYEQYFGPGTRLTVT.

V usage is TRBV21-1 and J usage is TRBJ1-2; the table's D call of TRBD1 was not tested on the DNA. TRBV21-1 is a known pseudogene. The CDR3 has 14 amino acids. The CDR3 DNA reads as TGTGCCAGCGTCAGGGACAGGGGGCGGTGGGGCTACACCTTC. Translating it yields CASVRDRGRWGYTF.

The chain carries TRBV6-6 and TRBJ2-5; 7 bases align to TRBD2. Germline-derived CDR1 and CDR2 are MNHNY and SVGAGI (reference sequence). The ends lost 3 bases at V and 4 bases at J; junction bases unmatched: 11. The CDR3 length is 16 residues. This CDR3 reads CASSYRVGGPGETQYF. The CDR3, as DNA: TGTGCCAGCAGTTATCGTGTGGGAGGGCCGGGAGAGACCCAGTACTTC.

Concerning this clone: Germline and junction disagree at one end, which may indicate a read error. The chain carries TRBV7-7 and TRBJ2-1, with 13 bases lining up with TRBD2. Germline loops: CDR1 SSHAT, CDR2 FNYEAQ (reference sequence). This CDR3 region has 18 residues. CDR3 loop: CASSRGRTGTSGNNEQFF. The CDR3 DNA is TGTGCTAGCAGCCGAGGGCGAACCGGGACTAGCGGGAACAATGAGCAGTTCTTC. The full variable domain, completed using reference TRBV7-7 and TRBJ2-1, is GAGVSQSPRYKVTKRGQDVTLRCDPISSHATLYWYQQALGQGPEFLTYFNYEAQPDKSGLPSDRFSAERPEGSISTLTIQRTEQRDSAMYRCASSRGRTGTSGNNEQFFGPGTRLTVL.

This clone was observed a few times. Here the CDR3 reads CASSLVGGMNTEAFF. CDR3 DNA: TGTGCCAGCAGCTTAGTTGGGGGCATGAACACTGAAGCTTTCTTT. This sequence joins TRBV7-6 and TRBJ1-1; tentative D call: TRBD1 (6 bases). CDR3 length: 15 amino acids. Germline assignment: CDR1 SGHVS and CDR2 FNYEAQ. V lost 1 base and J lost 0, with 9 bases in between. Supplemented by reference TRBV7-6 and TRBJ1-1, the full variable domain reads GAGVSQSPRYKVTKRGQDVALRCDPISGHVSLYWYRQALGQGPEFLTYFNYEAQQDKSGLPNDRFSAERPEGSISTLTIQRTEQRDSAMYRCASSLVGGMNTEAFFGQGTRLTVV.

This clone was counted between two and nine times. The V call is TRBV28, the J call TRBJ2-6; D not resolved. The CDR3 sequence is 14 residues long. The V and J ends lost 10 bases and 0 bases respectively, with 10 bases between them. CDR1 is MDHEN, CDR2 SYDVKM, per germline. Here the CDR3 reads CATDDSSGANVLTF. The CDR3 bases are TGTGCCACGGATGATAGCTCTGGGGCCAACGTCCTGACTTTC.

The CDR3 region has the DNA TGCGCCAGCAGCTATACTAGCCCGGGAGGGTATGGCGGGGAGCTGTTTTTT. Translating gives CASSYTSPGGYGGELFF. The rearrangement uses TRBV5-1 and TRBJ2-2; 8 positions agree with TRBD2. The J segment lost 7 bases and the V segment lost 3 bases, leaving 14 bases of the junction unmatched. CDR3 size: 17 residues. Germline V gene sequence: CDR1 SGHRS, CDR2 YFSETQ. Using reference TRBV5-1 and TRBJ2-2 for the parts outside the CDR3, the full variable domain is KAGVTQTPRYLIKTRGQQVTLSCSPISGHRSVSWYQQTPGQGLQFLFEYFSETQRNKGNFPGRFSGRQFSNSRSEMNVSTLELGDSALYLCASSYTSPGGYGGELFFGEGSRLTVL.

The chain joins TRBV7-8 to TRBJ1-4, with unresolved D. Looked up from germline, CDR1 is SGHVS and CDR2 is FQNEAQ. The CDR3 covers 14 residues. The V end lost 1 base, the J end lost 7 bases, and 10 bases lay between the germline ends. CDR3 protein: CASSLVGGGEKLFF. The CDR3, as DNA: TGTGCCAGCAGCTTAGTAGGTGGCGGTGAAAAACTGTTTTTT.

Only a few counts were recorded for this clone. The V and J genes are TRBV5-1 and TRBJ1-1; D not certain. Germline V gene lookup returns CDR1 SGHRS and CDR2 YFSETQ. The CDR3 covers 9 residues. This chain's CDR3 is CAMNTEAFF. The CDR3 DNA follows: TGCGCTATGAACACTGAAGCTTTCTTT.

The genes are TRBV7-3 and TRBJ2-3, with TRBD1 matching over 9 bases. The CDR3 is 15 residues long. V dropped 5 bases and J dropped 1; count of bases not matched to a gene: 4. The germline gives CDR1 SGHTA, CDR2 FQGTGA. CDR3 DNA: TGTGCCAGCAGCCGAGACAGGGGGGGCACAGATACGCAGTATTTT. It is translated as CASSRDRGGTDTQYF. The full variable domain, in which reference TRBV7-3 and TRBJ2-3 provide the parts outside the CDR3, is GAGVSQTPSNKVTEKGKYVELRCDPISGHTALYWYRQSLGQGPEFLIYFQGTGAADDSGLPNDRFFAVRPEGSVSTLKIQRTERGDSAVYLCASSRDRGGTDTQYFGPGTRLTVL.